This T cell receptor beta chain was captured by sequencing in a study of cytotoxic CD8 clonotypes in ibrutinib-treated CLL. Across the study: Of the patients, 11 were relapsed/refractory, 15 treatment-naive and 17 to 18 IGHV unmutated.

The study, taken as a whole, reports: Treatment saw public clonotypes, which were uncommon, either contract or stay stable. Higher circulating CD8+ T-cell counts strongly accompanied higher baseline clonality, above age-matched healthy donors.

The assay was immunoSEQ multiplex PCR, and TCRdb's table has in-frame clones only and misses some. Of under 200,000 clones listed, approximately 84% are singletons. Regarding this clone: No antigen is known for it.

The sequencing here drew on PBMCs, taken after 24 months of ibrutinib treatment. This receptor was taken from a human donor with chronic lymphocytic leukemia.

The CDR3 loop is CASSPSPLQRGDYNEQFF. CDR3 DNA: TGTGCCAGCAGCCCAAGCCCCCTTCAGCGGGGAGACTACAATGAGCAGTTCTTC. V gene TRBV9 combines with J gene TRBJ2-1; the match to TRBD2 covers 7 bases. The CDR3 length is 18 residues. J was trimmed by 3 bases and V by 4 bases; bases with no gene match: 16. Germline V gene data show CDR1 as SGDLS and CDR2 as YYNGEE.